A single sample is the source of the 28 T cell receptor beta chains below, sequenced in a study of Ad26.COV2.S vaccination and SARS-CoV-2 variants. The protocol was immunoSEQ multiplex PCR, while the TCRdb copy is restricted to in-frame clones and leaves out a portion. The sample carries hundreds of thousands of clones, more than 75% recorded once. Treatment meaning: roughly 18 received Ad26.COV2.S at low or high dose, single or two shots; about 5 received placebo; per-sample allocation not given. Sampling took place 63 days after the first vaccine or placebo injection. Sample: peripheral blood, taken in a trial of Ad26.COV2.S vaccine versus placebo. The receptors were sampled from a person between 18 and 60 years old who received the Ad26.COV2.S COVID-19 vaccine or a placebo.

This chain joins TRBV29-1 and TRBJ2-3; a weak D match, TRBD1 (5 bases). Between the trimmed V and J ends, which lost 4 bases and 3 bases, there was a span of 20 bases. The length of the CDR3 is 16 residues. Germline assignment: CDR1 SQVTM and CDR2 ANQGSEA. The CDR3 nucleotides read TGCAGCGTTGGAGTTAGGGGTAGGGTTAGAACAGATACGCAGTATTTT. Residues: CSVGVRGRVRTDTQYF.

The sample holds many counts of this clone. Other DNA sequences in this specimen translate into the identical CDR3. The chain links TRBV6-4 to TRBJ1-5; 11 bases are a match to TRBD1. Trimming at V came to 6 bases and at J to 4 bases, leaving 5 bases not matched to a gene. The CDR3 runs to 15 residues. CDR1 is MRHNA, CDR2 SNTAGT, per germline. CDR3 DNA sequence: TGTGCCAGCAGCCCCGGGACAGGGGGAAATCAGCCCCAGCATTTT. Translating it yields CASSPGTGGNQPQHF.

This rearrangement joins TRBV10-1 to TRBJ2-3, with D perhaps matching TRBD1 (6 bases). This CDR3 is 18 amino acids long. Germline CDR1 reads WNHNN; CDR2 reads SYGVQD (reference sequence). The V gene lost 2 bases and the J gene lost 2 bases, with 20 bases spanning the gap. The CDR3 loop is CASSETKSGQLLTDTQYF. The CDR3 DNA reads as TGCGCCAGCAGTGAGACGAAGTCGGGACAACTACTCACAGATACGCAGTATTTT.

This chain links TRBV6-1 with TRBJ1-2; D ambiguous. V lost 1 base, J lost 1 base, and 1 base lay in between. From germline, CDR1 is MNHNS and CDR2 SASEGT. This CDR3 has 12 amino acids. The CDR3 reads CASSEGNYGYTF. Here the CDR3 DNA reads TGTGCCAGCAGTGAAGGTAACTATGGCTACACCTTC.

This chain connects TRBV30 to TRBJ2-7; no firm D call. V was clipped by 1 base and J by 3 bases, with 16 bases between them. The CDR3 is 15 residues long. Germline V gene sequence: CDR1 GTSNPN, CDR2 SVGIG (reference sequence). The CDR3 sequence: CAWSGSTTSGYEQYF. The CDR3 region has the DNA TGTGCCTGGAGTGGCTCAACCACATCGGGCTACGAGCAGTACTTC.

This chain connects TRBV12-5 to TRBJ1-1; D is undetermined. Looked up from germline, CDR1 is LGHNT and CDR2 is FRNRAP. V dropped 1 base and J dropped 8 bases, with 8 bases sitting between them. The CDR3 covers 12 residues. The DNA for the CDR3 is TGTGCTAGTGGTTTGGCCCGGAAAGAAGCTTTCTTT. The encoded protein is CASGLARKEAFF.

The CDR3 DNA is TGTGCCACCAGAACAGGGGGCTCTGGAAACACCATATATTTT. Protein product: CATRTGGSGNTIYF. This chain uses TRBV15 with TRBJ1-3; 8 nucleotides agree with TRBD1. Germline V gene sequence: CDR1 LNHNV, CDR2 YYDKDF (reference sequence). Trimming cost V 6 bases and J 0 bases; bases outside gene matches: 1. This CDR3 has 14 residues.

This chain uses TRBV4-3 with TRBJ2-5, with unresolved D. Germline V CDR1 and CDR2: LGHNA, YSLEER. The CDR3 extends over 14 amino acids. With 1 base removed from V and 5 bases from J, the gap between germline ends came to 11 bases. DNA for the CDR3: TGCGCCAGCAGCCAAGGAATGGGGTCGGAGACCCAGTACTTC. Translation: CASSQGMGSETQYF.

This CDR3 is CASRNRDSTEAFF. The CDR3 DNA sequence: TGCGCCAGCAGAAACCGGGACAGCACTGAAGCTTTCTTT. The V and J genes are TRBV10-1 and TRBJ1-1; 7 positions agree with TRBD1. CDR3 length: 13 residues. CDR1 WNHNN and CDR2 SYGVQD come from the germline V gene (reference sequence). V shed 6 bases and J 4 bases; nucleotides not matched to a gene: 5.

The gene calls are TRBV5-1 and TRBJ2-7; 11 bases are a match to TRBD2. This CDR3 has 15 residues. Germline assignment: CDR1 SGHRS and CDR2 YFSETQ. After removal of 3 bases from V and 2 bases from J, the junction contained 4 bases not matched to a gene. This CDR3 reads CASSSGTSGAYEQYF. CDR3 DNA: TGCGCCAGCAGCTCCGGGACTAGCGGCGCCTACGAGCAGTACTTC.

In DNA, the CDR3 is TGTGCCAGCAGCCTCAGCGGGGGGGCCGAGAAGACCCAGTACTTC. Protein: CASSLSGGAEKTQYF. The chain is built from TRBV11-2 and TRBJ2-5; 10 bases are shared with TRBD2. This CDR3 has 15 residues. The V segment lost 5 bases and the J segment 6 bases; nucleotides outside the gene matches: 9. Germline CDR1 and CDR2: SGHAT and FQNNGV.

This rearrangement joins TRBV27 to TRBJ2-5; 9 nucleotides agree with TRBD1. Germline V gene sequence: CDR1 MNHEY, CDR2 SMNVEV (reference sequence). The CDR3 length is 17 residues. V lost 6 bases and J lost 5; bases outside the gene matches: 16. CDR3 in DNA: TGTGCCAGCAGAAGTGTTCTCCGGGACAGGGTTTTCGAGACCCAGTACTTC. Protein product: CASRSVLRDRVFETQYF.

This clone was seen ten or more times. This sequence joins TRBV7-9 and TRBJ2-7; TRBD1 agrees at 9 bases. This CDR3 region has 14 residues. V lost 4 bases and J lost 5; bases outside the gene matches: 6. CDR1 is SEHNR, CDR2 FQNEAQ, per germline (reference sequence). The CDR3 DNA reads TGTGCCAGCAGCTCTTGGGACAGGGTTGACGAGCAGTACTTC. It is translated as CASSSWDRVDEQYF.

This sequence joins TRBV3-1 (or the pseudogene TRBV3-2) and TRBJ2-2; 13 bases map to TRBD2. V was clipped by 4 bases and J by 7 bases; unmatched bases: 3. CDR1 is LGHDT, CDR2 YNNKEL, per germline (reference sequence). CDR3 length: 15 amino acids. CDR3 in amino acids: CASSLGTSGIGELFF. The CDR3 DNA is TGTGCCAGCAGCCTTGGGACTAGCGGGATCGGGGAGCTGTTTTTT.

V gene TRBV27 combines with J gene TRBJ1-5; 9 bases are a match to TRBD1. The V and J ends lost 6 bases and 7 bases, in that order; junction bases with no gene match: 7. Germline-derived CDR1 and CDR2 are MNHEY and SMNVEV (reference sequence). The CDR3 has 14 amino acids. The DNA for the CDR3 is TGTGCCAGCAGCCCGGACAGGGGAGACCAGCCCCAGCATTTT. This gives the protein CASSPDRGDQPQHF.

The V call is TRBV2, the J call TRBJ2-1; D may be TRBD1 (6 bases). Germline V gives CDR1 SNHLY, CDR2 FYNNEI. This CDR3 has 12 amino acids. V lost 8 bases, J lost 11 bases, and 16 bases lay in between. CDR3 amino acids: CASGPYREQQFF. For the CDR3, the DNA is TGTGCCAGCGGGCCCTACAGGGAACAGCAGTTCTTC.

The gene calls are TRBV5-1 and TRBJ2-7, with D perhaps matching TRBD2 (5 bases). This CDR3 region has 14 residues. Germline CDR1 is SGHRS and CDR2 is YFSETQ. Trimming shortened V by 4 bases and J by 2 bases, and 13 bases separated the two germline ends. Here the CDR3 DNA reads TGCGCCAGCAGCGAGCCGGAGGAGCCCTACGAGCAGTACTTC. This codes for CASSEPEEPYEQYF.

This chain uses TRBV7-9 with TRBJ1-4, with 9 bases lining up with TRBD1. Germline V CDR1 and CDR2: SEHNR, FQNEAQ (reference sequence). The V segment lost 5 bases and the J segment 7 bases; nucleotides outside the gene matches: 8. The CDR3 runs to 15 residues. The CDR3 reads CASSPTQGAGEKLFF. Here the CDR3 DNA reads TGTGCCAGCAGCCCGACACAGGGGGCTGGTGAAAAACTGTTTTTT.

The chain combines TRBV10-2 with TRBJ2-7; 8 bases match TRBD2. The CDR3 consists of 15 residues. The V segment lost 0 bases and the J segment 6 bases; nucleotides outside the gene matches: 7. Germline CDR1 is WSHSY and CDR2 is SAAADI. This chain's CDR3 is CASSESLAGRGEQYF. CDR3 sequence (DNA): TGCGCCAGCAGTGAGTCGTTAGCGGGGCGTGGCGAGCAGTACTTC.

Points on this clone: In the same sample, other DNA sequences code for this CDR3. This chain uses TRBV19 with TRBJ1-5; the D gene is possibly TRBD1 (6 bases). CDR3 length: 16 amino acids. Germline V gene lookup returns CDR1 LNHDA and CDR2 SQIVND (reference sequence). V lost 5 bases and J 0 bases, leaving 14 bases between the germline ends. The CDR3 sequence is CASSPRTEYSNQPQHF. CDR3 nucleotide sequence: TGTGCCAGTAGTCCCAGGACAGAGTATAGCAATCAGCCCCAGCATTTT.

The J gene is TRBJ1-5, the V gene TRBV7-2; TRBD1 might be the D (6 bases). The CDR3 contains 16 residues. Germline V gene sequence: CDR1 SGHTA, CDR2 FQGNSA. Trimming removed 1 base from V and 7 bases from J, with 17 bases in between. The CDR3 is CASSLVGAQAGQPQHF. CDR3 in DNA: TGTGCCAGCAGCTTAGTGGGGGCACAGGCGGGACAGCCCCAGCATTTT.

In this sample, this clone turned up once. The V call is TRBV5-1, the J call TRBJ2-1; 9 positions agree with TRBD2. After removal of 4 bases from V and 6 bases from J, the junction contained 2 bases not matched to a gene. The V gene's germline CDR1 is SGHRS and CDR2 YFSETQ. There are 13 residues in the CDR3. CDR3 region: CASSEGLANEQFF. The CDR3 bases are TGCGCCAGCAGCGAGGGACTAGCCAATGAGCAGTTCTTC. Looking up the rest from reference TRBV5-1 and TRBJ2-1 gives the full variable domain: KAGVTQTPRYLIKTRGQQVTLSCSPISGHRSVSWYQQTPGQGLQFLFEYFSETQRNKGNFPGRFSGRQFSNSRSEMNVSTLELGDSALYLCASSEGLANEQFFGPGTRLTVL.

The gene calls are TRBV10-3 and TRBJ2-3; unclear D gene. Trimming left V 3 bases short and J 6 bases short, with 16 bases between. In germline, CDR1 is ENHRY, CDR2 SYGVKD. The CDR3 length is 15 residues. CDR3 nucleotides: TGTGCCATCAGTGATAGGTCAACTCGGGCCGATACGCAGTATTTT. It codes for CAISDRSTRADTQYF.

The rearrangement links TRBV7-9 to TRBJ1-2, with unresolved D. Trimming stripped 8 bases from V and 3 bases from J, with 22 bases between. The CDR3 totals 16 residues. The V gene's germline CDR1 is SEHNR and CDR2 FQNEAQ (reference sequence). The CDR3 nucleotides read TGTGCCAGCGCCGAGCTTATTCCAACAGCAGACTATGGCTACACCTTC. Translating it yields CASAELIPTADYGYTF.

This clone was detected only a few times. This chain uses TRBV7-9 with TRBJ1-1; no definite D call. In germline, CDR1 is SEHNR, CDR2 FQNEAQ (reference sequence). CDR3 length equals 13 residues. The V and J ends lost 4 bases and 1 base respectively, with 7 bases between them. CDR3: CASSYDPNTEAFF. The CDR3 region has the DNA TGTGCCAGCAGCTATGACCCGAACACTGAAGCTTTCTTT.

This chain links TRBV6-2 or TRBV6-3 with TRBJ2-7; possible D gene TRBD2, 5 bases. This CDR3 region has 15 residues. Germline-derived CDR1 and CDR2 are MNHEY and SVGEGT. The V end lost 2 bases, the J end lost 5 bases, and 16 bases lay between the germline ends. CDR3 nucleotide sequence: TGTGCCAGCAGTTACCAACTTCCGGGGTGGGACGAGCAGTACTTC. Its translation is CASSYQLPGWDEQYF.

The gene calls are TRBV3-1 (or the pseudogene TRBV3-2) and TRBJ2-7, with D perhaps matching TRBD2 (5 bases). Germline CDR1 reads LGHDT; CDR2 reads YNNKEL (reference sequence). The CDR3 runs 15 residues. The ends were cut back, 3 bases at V and 7 bases at J, with 19 bases in the middle. DNA of the CDR3: TGTGCCAGCAGCCAGAGCCCTGCGGGTGTAAGGGAGCAGTACTTC. Its translation: CASSQSPAGVREQYF.

About this clone: The junction does not match germline at one end; this may be a read error. The CDR3 DNA is TGTGCCAGCAGCCAAGGGGGGTTTGATTTCTTC. Protein product: CASSQGGFDFF. The chain couples TRBV3-1 (or the pseudogene TRBV3-2) to TRBJ1-2; a weak D match, TRBD1 (5 bases). This CDR3 is 11 amino acids long. CDR1 is LGHDT, CDR2 YNNKEL, per germline (reference sequence).